The present entry profiles one TCR beta chain with its context. This sample is drawn from a study of OX40 agonist ivuxolimab in advanced cancers. On the study more broadly: Three partial responders included one hepatocellular carcinoma patient and two cutaneous melanoma patients.

V shed 5 bases and J 5 bases; nucleotides not matched to a gene: 7. Germline V CDR1 and CDR2: SEHNR, FQNEAQ (reference sequence). The CDR3 runs 14 residues. Some clones are missing from TCRdb's copy, which holds only in-frame ones; the method was immunoSEQ multiplex PCR. This sample has about 73,000 clones, with over 75% found just once. V and J are TRBV7-9 and TRBJ1-1; 8 nucleotides match TRBD1. The receptor's source is an adult with an advanced solid tumor such as melanoma, head and neck, liver or kidney cancer. Material: CD4+ or CD8+ T cells sorted from blood, obtained in a trial of the OX40 agonist ivuxolimab. The CDR3 sequence is CASSRTGGRTEAFF. For the CDR3, the DNA is TGTGCCAGCAGCAGAACAGGGGGAAGAACTGAAGCTTTCTTT.